This is a list of T cell receptor beta chains from one sample in a study of T cells after yellow fever vaccination. One entry per CDR3 protein, called by TCRdb with MiXCR from the 5' RACE reads. This table has a few hundred thousand distinct CDR3 sequences, 6.9% appearing once. The sequencing used CD4+ T cells sorted from PBMCs, collected 15 days after the yellow fever booster vaccination. The receptors here all came from a man younger than 40 who received the YFV17D yellow fever vaccine. Each CDR3 is given with its conserved first and last residue. D genes are given only for firm matches. The size entry is marked missing in some rows and otherwise reads once, few, many or a size class.

V gene: TRBV19
clone size: .
J gene: TRBJ1-5
D gene: .
CDR3 protein: CASSISLRGFSNQPQHF
CDR3 DNA: TGTGCCAGTAGTATCAGCCTTCGAGGCTTTAGCAATCAGCCCCAGCATTTT

V gene: TRBV10-3
clone size: few
J gene: TRBJ1-3
D gene: .
CDR3 protein: CAISGVGEPGNTIYF
CDR3 DNA: TGTGCCATCAGTGGGGTTGGGGAGCCTGGAAACACCATATATTTT

V gene: TRBV7-8
clone size: .
J gene: TRBJ2-5
D gene: TRBD2
CDR3 protein: CASSSGLARLETQYF
CDR3 DNA: TGTGCCAGCAGCTCGGGACTAGCGAGGTTAGAGACCCAGTACTTC

V gene: TRBV7-9
clone size: many
J gene: TRBJ2-7
D gene: .
CDR3 protein: CASSLPESYEQYF
CDR3 DNA: TGTGCCAGCAGCCTGCCAGAATCCTACGAGCAGTACTTC

V gene: TRBV2
clone size: few
J gene: TRBJ1-2
D gene: .
CDR3 protein: CASGMDSLYGYTF
CDR3 DNA: TGTGCCAGCGGGATGGACAGCCTCTATGGCTACACCTTC

V gene: TRBV18
clone size: .
J gene: TRBJ2-7
D gene: .
CDR3 protein: CASSREFEQYF
CDR3 DNA: TGTGCCAGCTCAAGGGAGTTCGAGCAGTACTTC

V gene: TRBV7-3
clone size: .
J gene: TRBJ2-1
D gene: TRBD1
CDR3 protein: CASSRSGTAMNEQFF
CDR3 DNA: TGTGCCAGCAGCAGATCCGGGACAGCAATGAATGAGCAGTTCTTC

V gene: TRBV27
clone size: .
J gene: TRBJ1-5
D gene: TRBD1
CDR3 protein: CASSRGALSNQPQHF
CDR3 DNA: TGTGCCAGCAGCAGGGGGGCGCTCAGCAATCAGCCCCAGCATTTT

V gene: TRBV5-6
clone size: few
J gene: TRBJ2-1
D gene: .
CDR3 protein: CASSQVGRRSYNEQFF
CDR3 DNA: TGTGCCAGCAGTCAAGTAGGGCGGCGCTCCTACAATGAGCAGTTCTTC

V gene: TRBV20-1
clone size: few
J gene: TRBJ2-5
D gene: .
CDR3 protein: CSAATSFIETQYF
CDR3 DNA: TGCAGTGCTGCAACTAGTTTCATAGAGACCCAGTACTTC

V gene: TRBV15
clone size: .
J gene: TRBJ2-7
D gene: .
CDR3 protein: CATSRDLRAEQYF
CDR3 DNA: TGTGCCACCAGCAGAGATCTCCGCGCCGAGCAGTACTTC

V gene: TRBV7-2
clone size: few
J gene: TRBJ1-4
D gene: TRBD1
CDR3 protein: CASSVGQASEKLFF
CDR3 DNA: TGTGCCAGCAGCGTCGGACAGGCCTCTGAAAAACTGTTTTTT

V gene: TRBV27
clone size: few
J gene: TRBJ2-3
D gene: TRBD2
CDR3 protein: CASRTSGRTRTDTQYF
CDR3 DNA: TGTGCCAGCAGGACTAGCGGGAGGACCCGCACAGATACGCAGTATTTT

V gene: TRBV20-1
clone size: few
J gene: TRBJ2-1
D gene: .
CDR3 protein: CSPKSTSEQFF
CDR3 DNA: TGCAGCCCGAAGAGCACCAGTGAGCAGTTCTTC

V gene: TRBV9
clone size: many
J gene: TRBJ2-1
D gene: TRBD2
CDR3 protein: CASSATSVSYNEQFF
CDR3 DNA: TGTGCCAGCAGCGCGACTAGCGTATCCTACAATGAGCAGTTCTTC

V gene: TRBV11-2
clone size: few
J gene: TRBJ1-5
D gene: TRBD1
CDR3 protein: CASSPDRAQPQHF
CDR3 DNA: TGTGCCAGCAGTCCGGACAGGGCTCAGCCCCAGCATTTT

V gene: TRBV29-1
clone size: many
J gene: TRBJ1-1
D gene: .
CDR3 protein: CSAADRLNTEAFF
CDR3 DNA: TGCAGCGCTGCGGACAGATTGAACACTGAAGCTTTCTTT

V gene: TRBV7-9
clone size: few
J gene: TRBJ1-1
D gene: TRBD1
CDR3 protein: CASSNRDRTEAFF
CDR3 DNA: TGTGCCAGCAGCAACCGGGACAGAACTGAAGCTTTCTTT

V gene: TRBV6-5
clone size: many
J gene: TRBJ1-4
D gene: TRBD1
CDR3 protein: CASSYQPQGREKLFF
CDR3 DNA: TGTGCCAGCAGTTACCAGCCACAGGGGAGGGAAAAACTGTTTTTT

V gene: TRBV5-1
clone size: few
J gene: TRBJ2-1
D gene: TRBD2
CDR3 protein: CASSLDRKLAGSYNEQFF
CDR3 DNA: TGCGCCAGCAGCTTGGACCGAAAACTAGCGGGTTCCTACAATGAGCAGTTCTTC

V gene: TRBV7-2
clone size: .
J gene: TRBJ2-3
D gene: .
CDR3 protein: CASSLRARHADTQYF
CDR3 DNA: TGTGCCAGCAGCTTACGCGCCCGGCACGCAGATACGCAGTATTTT

V gene: TRBV5-1
clone size: few
J gene: TRBJ1-1
D gene: .
CDR3 protein: CASSLLGTEAFF
CDR3 DNA: TGCGCCAGCAGCTTGTTGGGCACTGAAGCTTTCTTT

V gene: TRBV7-2
clone size: few
J gene: TRBJ2-7
D gene: .
CDR3 protein: CASSLTAREQYF
CDR3 DNA: TGTGCCAGCAGCTTAACAGCGCGCGAGCAGTACTTC

V gene: TRBV5-1
clone size: many
J gene: TRBJ2-3
D gene: TRBD1
CDR3 protein: CASSLVQGSTDTQYF
CDR3 DNA: TGCGCCAGCAGCTTGGTACAGGGGTCCACAGATACGCAGTATTTT

V gene: TRBV3-1
clone size: .
J gene: TRBJ2-5
D gene: .
CDR3 protein: CASSQSGRVSETQYF
CDR3 DNA: TGTGCCAGCAGCCAGTCAGGACGAGTTAGCGAGACCCAGTACTTC

V gene: TRBV24-1
clone size: .
J gene: TRBJ1-5
D gene: .
CDR3 protein: CATSGPDSSPFQPQHF
CDR3 DNA: TGTGCCACCAGTGGTCCTGACAGTTCTCCGTTTCAGCCCCAGCATTTT

V gene: TRBV24-1
clone size: few
J gene: TRBJ1-2
D gene: TRBD1
CDR3 protein: CATSERDRDGYTF
CDR3 DNA: TGTGCCACCAGTGAACGGGACAGGGATGGCTACACCTTC

V gene: TRBV11-2
clone size: .
J gene: TRBJ2-1
D gene: .
CDR3 protein: CASSDTGRYNEQFF
CDR3 DNA: TGTGCCAGCAGCGACACGGGGCGATACAATGAGCAGTTCTTC

V gene: TRBV15
clone size: many
J gene: TRBJ2-2
D gene: .
CDR3 protein: CATSRDPGTGELFF
CDR3 DNA: TGTGCCACCAGCAGAGATCCCGGCACCGGGGAGCTGTTTTTT

V gene: TRBV5-1
clone size: many
J gene: TRBJ2-1
D gene: .
CDR3 protein: CASNQGVEVNEQFF
CDR3 DNA: TGCGCCAGCAACCAGGGAGTGGAAGTAAATGAGCAGTTCTTC

V gene: TRBV20-1
clone size: few
J gene: TRBJ2-2
D gene: TRBD2
CDR3 protein: CSAVAGGSNAGELFF
CDR3 DNA: TGCAGTGCTGTAGCGGGAGGCTCTAACGCCGGGGAGCTGTTTTTT

V gene: TRBV6-2/TRBV6-3
clone size: few
J gene: TRBJ2-5
D gene: .
CDR3 protein: CASSFRVETQYF
CDR3 DNA: TGTGCCAGCAGTTTTAGGGTGGAGACCCAGTACTTC

V gene: TRBV5-1
clone size: few
J gene: TRBJ2-1
D gene: .
CDR3 protein: CASSLGLDITYNEQFF
CDR3 DNA: TGCGCCAGCAGCTTGGGCTTGGATATAACCTACAATGAGCAGTTCTTC

V gene: TRBV29-1
clone size: .
J gene: TRBJ2-1
D gene: TRBD1
CDR3 protein: CSVYDRASGQFF
CDR3 DNA: TGCAGCGTGTACGACAGGGCCTCTGGGCAGTTCTTC

V gene: TRBV28
clone size: .
J gene: TRBJ1-1
D gene: .
CDR3 protein: CASGPLGGQSEAFF
CDR3 DNA: TGTGCCAGCGGGCCCTTGGGGGGGCAAAGTGAAGCTTTCTTT

V gene: TRBV29-1
clone size: many
J gene: TRBJ2-7
D gene: TRBD1
CDR3 protein: CSVARGPAPIEQYF
CDR3 DNA: TGCAGCGTTGCAAGGGGGCCCGCCCCTATAGAGCAGTACTTC

V gene: TRBV11-1
clone size: many
J gene: TRBJ1-2
D gene: TRBD1
CDR3 protein: CASSLRQGDGYTF
CDR3 DNA: TGTGCCAGCAGCCTTAGACAGGGTGACGGCTACACCTTC

V gene: TRBV29-1
clone size: few
J gene: TRBJ1-1
D gene: .
CDR3 protein: CSAGQQPEAFF
CDR3 DNA: TGCAGCGCAGGACAACAACCTGAAGCTTTCTTT

V gene: TRBV7-9
clone size: .
J gene: TRBJ2-7
D gene: TRBD2
CDR3 protein: CASSHPGLAPYEQYF
CDR3 DNA: TGTGCCAGCAGCCATCCGGGACTAGCGCCCTACGAGCAGTACTTC

V gene: TRBV5-1
clone size: many
J gene: TRBJ2-7
D gene: TRBD1
CDR3 protein: CASSSGTGREQYF
CDR3 DNA: TGCGCCAGCAGCTCCGGGACAGGGCGCGAGCAGTACTTC

V gene: TRBV7-2
clone size: many
J gene: TRBJ2-5
D gene: .
CDR3 protein: CASSLLVGIQETQYF
CDR3 DNA: TGTGCCAGCAGCTTATTGGTCGGGATCCAAGAGACCCAGTACTTC

V gene: TRBV6-1
clone size: .
J gene: TRBJ2-1
D gene: TRBD2
CDR3 protein: CASTRGAGGYNEQFF
CDR3 DNA: TGTGCCAGCACCCGGGGAGCGGGAGGGTACAATGAGCAGTTCTTC

V gene: TRBV20-1
clone size: many
J gene: TRBJ2-5
D gene: TRBD2
CDR3 protein: CSARGLAEIQETQYF
CDR3 DNA: TGCAGTGCTAGGGGGCTAGCGGAAATTCAAGAGACCCAGTACTTC

V gene: TRBV20-1
clone size: many
J gene: TRBJ2-5
D gene: TRBD1
CDR3 protein: CSALYRGQETQYF
CDR3 DNA: TGCAGTGCTTTGTACAGGGGACAAGAGACCCAGTACTTC

V gene: TRBV20-1
clone size: .
J gene: TRBJ2-1
D gene: TRBD2
CDR3 protein: CSVPSGRGYNEQFF
CDR3 DNA: TGCAGTGTCCCGAGCGGGAGGGGCTACAATGAGCAGTTCTTC

V gene: TRBV20-1
clone size: few
J gene: TRBJ1-1
D gene: .
CDR3 protein: CSALGDMNTEAFF
CDR3 DNA: TGCAGTGCTCTAGGGGACATGAACACTGAAGCTTTCTTT

V gene: TRBV4-1
clone size: .
J gene: TRBJ2-7
D gene: .
CDR3 protein: CASSQGEGFGEQYF
CDR3 DNA: TGCGCCAGCAGCCAAGGAGAGGGGTTTGGCGAGCAGTACTTC

V gene: TRBV12-3/TRBV12-4
clone size: once
J gene: TRBJ2-7
D gene: .
CDR3 protein: CASSQHELEHYF
CDR3 DNA: TGTGCCAGCAGTCAACACGAACTCGAGCATTACTTC

V gene: TRBV21-1
clone size: few
J gene: TRBJ2-6
D gene: .
CDR3 protein: CASLSPGPKYSGANVLTF
CDR3 DNA: TGTGCCAGTCTTTCCCCGGGACCGAAGTACTCTGGGGCCAACGTCCTGACTTTC

V gene: TRBV20-1
clone size: many
J gene: TRBJ2-1
D gene: .
CDR3 protein: CSAPGTVIEQFF
CDR3 DNA: TGCAGTGCCCCCGGGACTGTCATTGAGCAGTTCTTC